These 15 T cell receptor beta chains originate from one sample sequenced in a study of breast tumors, draining lymph nodes, adjacent tissues. Samples came from axillary lymph nodes draining the breast cancer. TCRdb ran MiXCR on the multiplex PCR reads and lists one entry per CDR3 protein. The top ten clones hold less than 4% of a sample with 100,000 to 150,000 distinct CDR3 sequences, about 20% of them seen once. The sequenced sample was axillary lymph node tissue. Receptors originate from a female donor with breast cancer. Some clones in this sample may be carry-over from other donors' samples.

Regarding this clonotype: This may come from a read error, since a much larger clone is one base off. J is TRBJ2-6 and V is TRBV25-1; no reliable D call. The V gene's germline CDR1 is MGHDK and CDR2 SYGVNS. This CDR3 comprises 16 residues. V lost 10 bases, J lost 0 bases, and 16 bases lay in between. CDR3 nucleotide sequence: TGTGCCAACACCAACACAGTTTTCTCTGGGGCCAACGTCCTGACTTTC. Translating it yields CANTNTVFSGANVLTF.

The genes are TRBV28 and TRBJ2-2; D is ambiguous. V dropped 3 bases and J dropped 1 base, with 6 bases sitting between them. The CDR3 is 14 amino acids. Germline V CDR1 and CDR2: MDHEN, SYDVKM. The CDR3 nucleotides read TGTGCCAGCAGTTTCCCCTTGAACACCGGGGAGCTGTTTTTT. Its translation: CASSFPLNTGELFF. Full variable domain (outside the CDR3, taken from reference TRBV28 and TRBJ2-2): DVKVTQSSRYLVKRTGEKVFLECVQDMDHENMFWYRQDPGLGLRLIYFSYDVKMKEKGDIPEGYSVSREKKERFSLILESASTNQTSMYLCASSFPLNTGELFFGEGSRLTVL.

The V call is TRBV6-2 or TRBV6-3, the J call TRBJ2-5; possibly TRBD2 for D (6 bases). The CDR3 has 12 amino acids. V lost 8 bases and J 4 bases, leaving 11 bases between the germline ends. The germline CDR1 and CDR2 sequences are MNHEY and SVGEGT. Here the CDR3 reads CASGTSSETQYF. CDR3 bases: TGTGCCAGCGGCACTAGCTCAGAGACCCAGTACTTC.

The chain couples TRBV16 to TRBJ2-4; D is undetermined. Trimming left V 0 bases short and J 8 bases short, with 2 bases between. This CDR3 is 11 amino acids long. CDR1 and CDR2 from the germline V gene are KGHSY and FQNENV. The CDR3 region is CASSQSYIQYF. In nucleotides, the CDR3 is TGTGCCAGCAGCCAATCATACATTCAGTACTTC.

This clonotype has a count of ten or more. The gene calls are TRBV19 and TRBJ1-2; D might be TRBD1 (5 bases). Germline CDR1 and CDR2: LNHDA and SQIVND (reference sequence). The V end was cut by 6 bases, the J end by 7 bases, with 21 bases between. The CDR3 runs 15 residues. CDR3 region: CASRNSGTALRGYTF. Written as DNA, the CDR3 is TGTGCCAGTAGAAACTCAGGGACCGCCCTTCGTGGCTACACCTTC.

This clonotype has more than one count but fewer than ten. The chain uses TRBV27 and TRBJ1-4; 7 positions agree with TRBD1. The germline V gene has CDR1 MNHEY and CDR2 SMNVEV (reference sequence). The CDR3 consists of 16 residues. V was clipped by 5 bases and J by 4 bases; unmatched bases: 10. CDR3 DNA: TGTGCCAGCAGTCCGCTCCGGGACAGCATTAATGAAAAACTGTTTTTT. It yields the protein CASSPLRDSINEKLFF.

A word on this clonotype: A read error is possible here, since a much larger clone lies one base away. V usage is TRBV20-1 and J usage is TRBJ2-7; D might be TRBD1 (7 bases). Per the germline V gene, CDR1 is DFQATT and CDR2 is SNEGSKA (reference sequence). CDR3 size: 14 residues. Trimming shortened V by 5 bases and J by 5 bases, and 19 bases separated the two germline ends. CDR3 in DNA: TGCAGTGCTCTCCTCAGACAGGGCGGGAACGAGCAGTACTTC. It yields the protein CSALLRQGGNEQYF.

This clonotype was found many times. The V gene is TRBV5-5, the J gene TRBJ1-2; D possibly corresponds to TRBD1 (5 bases). CDR1 is SGHKS and CDR2 is YYEKEE in the germline V gene (reference sequence). Trimming left V 0 bases short and J 4 bases short, with 13 bases between. The CDR3 is 15 amino acids. The CDR3 loop is CASSLDLRGSYGYTF. The CDR3 nucleotides read TGTGCCAGCAGCTTGGACCTAAGGGGAAGCTATGGCTACACCTTC.

With respect to this clonotype: One base away lies a much larger clone, so this may be a sequencing read error. V gene TRBV4-1 combines with J gene TRBJ2-6; no clear D gene. V was trimmed by 1 base and J by 5 bases, leaving 12 bases between them. This CDR3 is built from 16 residues. Germline-derived CDR1 and CDR2 are MGHRA and YSYEKL. The CDR3 loop is CASSQVIGARANVLTF. The CDR3 bases are TGCGCCAGCAGCCAAGTCATAGGTGCTAGGGCCAACGTCCTGACTTTC.

This clonotype was seen at least ten times. Here the CDR3 DNA reads TGTGCCACCAGTGATTTCACAATGGACAACTCCTACAATGAGCAGTTCTTC. Protein: CATSDFTMDNSYNEQFF. The J gene is TRBJ2-1, the V gene TRBV24-1; a possible D gene is TRBD1 (5 bases). V lost 1 base to trimming and J lost 0 bases, with 12 bases between them. CDR1 and CDR2 (germline): KGHDR, SFDVKD. This CDR3 is 17 amino acids long.

This clonotype was observed at least ten times. This rearrangement joins TRBV27 to TRBJ2-7; D possibly corresponds to TRBD2 (6 bases). The germline V gene has CDR1 MNHEY and CDR2 SMNVEV (reference sequence). The germline V and J ends were trimmed by 4 bases and 3 bases, with 19 bases remaining between them. This CDR3 region has 16 residues. This CDR3 is CASSSGLTTADYEQYF. The CDR3 DNA reads TGTGCCAGCAGTTCGGGACTTACAACAGCTGACTACGAGCAGTACTTC.

At least ten counts were recorded for this clonotype. The chain is built from TRBV24-1 and TRBJ2-3, with 12 bases fitting TRBD2. The CDR3 is 16 residues long. Germline V lookup: CDR1 KGHDR, CDR2 SFDVKD. Unmatched junction bases numbered 3, after V lost 3 bases and J lost 3 bases. In nucleotides, the CDR3 is TGTGCCACCAGTGATAGACTAGCGGGAGCAACAGATACGCAGTATTTT. It is translated as CATSDRLAGATDTQYF.

The table lists this clonotype with many counts. The V gene is TRBV2, the J gene TRBJ2-5, with D maybe TRBD2 (6 bases). The germline gives CDR1 SNHLY, CDR2 FYNNEI. CDR3 length equals 16 residues. The germline V and J ends were trimmed by 2 bases and 5 bases, with 18 bases remaining between them. The CDR3 DNA reads TGTGCCAGCAGTGAACGGCGGGGCAACCCAGGGGAGACCCAGTACTTC. Translation gives CASSERRGNPGETQYF.

As for this clonotype: A much larger clone differs by one base, so this may be a read error. The J gene is TRBJ2-2, the V gene TRBV20-1; 7 nucleotides match TRBD1. The CDR3 consists of 13 residues. Per germline, CDR1 DFQATT and CDR2 SNEGSKA (reference sequence). The ends lost 6 bases at V and 6 bases at J; junction bases unmatched: 7. The chain's CDR3 is CSAERQGPGELFF. Written as DNA, the CDR3 is TGCAGTGCCGAAAGACAGGGTCCCGGGGAGCTGTTTTTT.

This clonotype was seen repeatedly, ten times or more. The genes are TRBV27 and TRBJ2-7, with a tentative D call TRBD2 (6 bases). CDR3 size: 14 residues. Germline assignment: CDR1 MNHEY and CDR2 SMNVEV (reference sequence). V was clipped by 2 bases and J by 2 bases, with 10 bases between them. This chain's CDR3 is CASSLQRGTYEQYF. CDR3 DNA: TGTGCCAGCAGTTTACAACGGGGGACCTACGAGCAGTACTTC.